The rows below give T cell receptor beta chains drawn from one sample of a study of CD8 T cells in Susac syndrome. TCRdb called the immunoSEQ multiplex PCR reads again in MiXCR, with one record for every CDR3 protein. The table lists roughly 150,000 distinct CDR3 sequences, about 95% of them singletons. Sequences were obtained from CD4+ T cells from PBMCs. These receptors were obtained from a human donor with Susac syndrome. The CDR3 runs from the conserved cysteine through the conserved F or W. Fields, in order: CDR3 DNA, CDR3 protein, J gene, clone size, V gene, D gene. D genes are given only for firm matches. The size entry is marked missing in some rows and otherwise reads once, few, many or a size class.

TGTGCCAGCAGCCCCACAGGGAAACTCGTCTACGAGCAGTACTTC	CASSPTGKLVYEQYF	TRBJ2-7	-	TRBV9	-
TGCAGCTTCCAAAAGGGCAGGGACAGGGGAACAGATACGCAGTATTTT	CSFQKGRDRGTDTQYF	TRBJ2-3	-	TRBV29-1	TRBD1
TGTGCCAGCTCACCCAGGAGGGCTAGCGGGGAAGAGACCCAGTACTTC	CASSPRRASGEETQYF	TRBJ2-5	-	TRBV18	TRBD2
TGCGCCAGCAGCCCCTCAGGGACCGGGGAAGCTTTCTTT	CASSPSGTGEAFF	TRBJ1-1	-	TRBV5-1	-
TGCGCCAGCAGCCAAGATCGTCGAGGAATCACCCGAAACACAGATACGCAGTATTTT	CASSQDRRGITRNTDTQYF	TRBJ2-3	-	TRBV4-1	-
TGTGCCAGCAGCCCCCGCCCCCAAGAGACCCAGTACTTC	CASSPRPQETQYF	TRBJ2-5	few	TRBV4-2	-
TGTGCCAGCTCACCCAACCCCCAGAATGAAGCTTTCTTT	CASSPNPQNEAFF	TRBJ1-1	-	TRBV18	-
TGTGCCAGCAGTGAGGGCAGGGTCCACGAGCAGTACTTC	CASSEGRVHEQYF	TRBJ2-7	-	TRBV2	-
TGCAGTGCTAGCCTACTAGCGGGGGGACACGAGCAGTACTTC	CSASLLAGGHEQYF	TRBJ2-7	-	TRBV20-1	TRBD2
TGTGCCAGCAGCCAGACGGCTAGCACAGATACGCAGTATTTT	CASSQTASTDTQYF	TRBJ2-3	-	TRBV3-1	-
TGCGCCAGCAGCTATCAAGAAGGGAGACAGTACTTC	CASSYQEGRQYF	TRBJ2-5	-	TRBV4-3	-
TGCAGCGTTACGACTCGTAGTCTAGCGGGGGTTTACAATGAGCAGTTCTTC	CSVTTRSLAGVYNEQFF	TRBJ2-1	few	TRBV29-1	TRBD2
TGCAGTGCTAGCAAAACCGGGACGCCGGAGCAGTTCTTC	CSASKTGTPEQFF	TRBJ2-1	once	TRBV20-1	-
TGCGCCAGCAGCTTGGAACCAGCCAAAAACATTCAGTACTTC	CASSLEPAKNIQYF	TRBJ2-4	-	TRBV5-1	-
TGTGCCACCAGCAGAGAGGGGCGGGGGGCCCGAGATACGCAGTATTTT	CATSREGRGARDTQYF	TRBJ2-3	-	TRBV15	TRBD2
TGCAGCGTTGAAGTCCAAGGCCGTTACGAGCAGTACTTC	CSVEVQGRYEQYF	TRBJ2-7	-	TRBV29-1	-
TGCAGCGTGTTATCCAGCTCTGGAAACACCATATATTTT	CSVLSSSGNTIYF	TRBJ1-3	-	TRBV29-1	-
TGTGCCAGCAGTTTAGAACCGGGTAGGGCCTACGAGCAGTACTTC	CASSLEPGRAYEQYF	TRBJ2-7	-	TRBV12-3/TRBV12-4	-
TGTGCCAGCAGCTTAGAGGGATCACCCCTCCACTTT	CASSLEGSPLHF	TRBJ1-6	once	TRBV7-8	-
TGCAGTGCTAGAGATGACGGGGATAGCACAGATACGCAGTATTTT	CSARDDGDSTDTQYF	TRBJ2-3	-	TRBV20-1	-
TGTGCCAGCAGCTTGAGAGGGGGCGCGAACACTGAAGCTTTCTTT	CASSLRGGANTEAFF	TRBJ1-1	-	TRBV5-4	TRBD1
TGTGCCAGCAGGCCCACAGGGAGCTTTGGGGCCAACGTCCTGACTTTC	CASRPTGSFGANVLTF	TRBJ2-6	once	TRBV12-3/TRBV12-4	-
TGTGCCACCAGCAGAGATCGGGGCCCGGGCCAGCCCCAGCATTTT	CATSRDRGPGQPQHF	TRBJ1-5	once	TRBV15	-
TGCAGCGTGGGCTTCGCAGATACGCAGTATTTT	CSVGFADTQYF	TRBJ2-3	-	TRBV29-1	-
TGTGCCAGCAGCCCTACGACTAGCGGGGGTTCAGAGACCCAGTACTTC	CASSPTTSGGSETQYF	TRBJ2-5	-	TRBV7-3	TRBD2
TGTGCCAGCAGCTCAAGCGGGGGGGCCAATGAGCAGTTCTTC	CASSSSGGANEQFF	TRBJ2-1	-	TRBV6-5	TRBD2
TGCAGCGTCGCCGGGACAGTCGGCGACGAGCAGTACTTC	CSVAGTVGDEQYF	TRBJ2-7	-	TRBV29-1	TRBD1
TGCGCCAGCAGCTTGGATGCAGGGGCTAACTATGGCTACACCTTC	CASSLDAGANYGYTF	TRBJ1-2	once	TRBV5-1	-
TGTGCCAGCAGATACCAGGCAAGCTCCTACAATGAGCAGTTCTTC	CASRYQASSYNEQFF	TRBJ2-1	-	TRBV3-1	-
TGCAGCTTCACTACAGGGGGTGAGCAGTTCTTC	CSFTTGGEQFF	TRBJ2-1	-	TRBV29-1	TRBD1
TGTGCCAGCCATGTCGGGACAGGGATCGGCTACACCTTC	CASHVGTGIGYTF	TRBJ1-2	-	TRBV28	TRBD1